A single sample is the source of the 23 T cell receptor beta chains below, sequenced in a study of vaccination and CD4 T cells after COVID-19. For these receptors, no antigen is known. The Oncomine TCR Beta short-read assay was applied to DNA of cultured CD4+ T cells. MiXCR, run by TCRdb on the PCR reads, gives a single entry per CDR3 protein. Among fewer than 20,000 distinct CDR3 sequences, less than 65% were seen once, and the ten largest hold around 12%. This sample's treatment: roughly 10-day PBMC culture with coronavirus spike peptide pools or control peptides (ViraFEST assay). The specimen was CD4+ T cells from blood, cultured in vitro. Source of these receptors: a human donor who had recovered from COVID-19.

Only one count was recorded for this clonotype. For the CDR3, the DNA is TGCAGTGCTGGGTCTGCGCACGAGCAGTACTTC. This gives the protein CSAGSAHEQYF. The chain has TRBV20-1 and TRBJ2-7; D ambiguous. Trimming took off 5 bases at V and 5 bases at J, with 10 bases between the two ends. The CDR3 runs 11 residues. Germline CDR1 is DFQATT and CDR2 is SNEGSKA (reference sequence).

Written as DNA, the CDR3 is TGTGCCAGCAGTTATGACAGCCCGAGCTCCTACAATGAGCAGTTCTTC. It translates to CASSYDSPSSYNEQFF. The chain uses TRBV2 and TRBJ2-1, with D possibly matching TRBD1 (5 bases). Germline V gene data show CDR1 as SNHLY and CDR2 as FYNNEI. Trimming left V 5 bases short and J 0 bases short, with 14 bases between. The CDR3 totals 16 residues. Based on the CDR3 plus reference TRBV2 and TRBJ2-1, the full variable domain is EPEVTQTPSHQVTQMGQEVILRCVPISNHLYFYWYRQILGQKVEFLVSFYNNEISEKSEIFDDQFSVERPDGSNFTLKIRSTKLEDSAMYFCASSYDSPSSYNEQFFGPGTRLTVL.

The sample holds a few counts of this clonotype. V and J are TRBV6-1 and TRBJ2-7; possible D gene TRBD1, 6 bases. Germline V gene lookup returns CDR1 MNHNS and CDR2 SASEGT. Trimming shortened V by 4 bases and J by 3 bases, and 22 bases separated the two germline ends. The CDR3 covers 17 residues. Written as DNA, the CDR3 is TGTGCCAGCAGTGGGCAAACAGGGCGAACTATCCTCTACGAGCAGTACTTC. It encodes CASSGQTGRTILYEQYF.

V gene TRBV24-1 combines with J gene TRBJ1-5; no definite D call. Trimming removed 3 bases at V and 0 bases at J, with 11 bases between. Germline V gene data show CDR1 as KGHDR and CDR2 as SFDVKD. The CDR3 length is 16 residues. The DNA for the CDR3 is TGTGCCACCAGTGATAGCGGAAGGTATAGCAATCAGCCCCAGCATTTT. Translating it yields CATSDSGRYSNQPQHF.

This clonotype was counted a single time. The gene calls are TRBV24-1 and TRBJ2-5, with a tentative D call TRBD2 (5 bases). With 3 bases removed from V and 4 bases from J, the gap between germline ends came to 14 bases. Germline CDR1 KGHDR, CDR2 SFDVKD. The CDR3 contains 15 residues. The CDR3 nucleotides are TGTGCCACCAGTGATAGAGAAAAGAGGGCAGAGACCCAGTACTTC. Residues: CATSDREKRAETQYF.

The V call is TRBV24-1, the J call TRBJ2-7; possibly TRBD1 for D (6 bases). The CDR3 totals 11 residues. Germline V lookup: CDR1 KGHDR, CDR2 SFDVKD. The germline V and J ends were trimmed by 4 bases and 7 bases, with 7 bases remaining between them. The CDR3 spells CATSDDREQYF. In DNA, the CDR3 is TGTGCCACCAGTGACGACAGGGAGCAGTACTTC.

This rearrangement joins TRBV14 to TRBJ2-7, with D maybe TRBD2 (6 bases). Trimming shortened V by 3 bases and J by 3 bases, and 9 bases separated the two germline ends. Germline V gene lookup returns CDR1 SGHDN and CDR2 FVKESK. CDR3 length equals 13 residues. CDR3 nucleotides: TGTGCCAGCAGCCAGGGACTGAACTACGAGCAGTACTTC. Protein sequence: CASSQGLNYEQYF.

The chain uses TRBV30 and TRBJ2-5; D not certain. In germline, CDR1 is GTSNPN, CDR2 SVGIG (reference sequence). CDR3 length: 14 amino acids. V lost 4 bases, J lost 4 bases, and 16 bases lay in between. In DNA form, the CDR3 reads TGTGCCTGGAAACGGTATAAACATACAGAGACCCAGTACTTC. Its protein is CAWKRYKHTETQYF.

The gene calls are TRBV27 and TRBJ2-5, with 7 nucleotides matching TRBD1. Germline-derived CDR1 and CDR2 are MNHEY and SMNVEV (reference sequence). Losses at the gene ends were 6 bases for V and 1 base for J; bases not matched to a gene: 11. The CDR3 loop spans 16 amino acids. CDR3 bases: TGTGCCAGCAGGCTTAAGGGGGCGCGTTTCCAAGAGACCCAGTACTTC. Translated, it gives CASRLKGARFQETQYF.

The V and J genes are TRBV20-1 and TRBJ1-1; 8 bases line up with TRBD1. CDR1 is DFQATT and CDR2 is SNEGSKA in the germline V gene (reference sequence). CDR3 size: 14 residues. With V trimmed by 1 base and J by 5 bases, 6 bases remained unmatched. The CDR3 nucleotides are TGCAGTGCTAGAGGTTCGCGGGACAGGACTGAAGCTTTCTTT. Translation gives CSARGSRDRTEAFF.

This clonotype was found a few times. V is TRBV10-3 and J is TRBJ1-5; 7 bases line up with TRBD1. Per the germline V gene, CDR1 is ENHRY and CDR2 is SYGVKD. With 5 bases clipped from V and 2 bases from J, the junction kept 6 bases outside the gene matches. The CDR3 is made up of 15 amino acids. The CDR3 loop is CAISPGGTGNQPQHF. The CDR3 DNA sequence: TGTGCCATCAGTCCAGGGGGAACGGGCAATCAGCCCCAGCATTTT.

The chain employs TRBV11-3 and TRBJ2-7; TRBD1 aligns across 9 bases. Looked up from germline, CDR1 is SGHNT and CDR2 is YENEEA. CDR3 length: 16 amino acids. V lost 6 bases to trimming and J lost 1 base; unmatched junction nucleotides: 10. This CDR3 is CASSSLRDRVSYEQYF. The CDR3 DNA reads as TGTGCCAGCAGTTCTTTGAGGGACAGGGTTTCCTACGAGCAGTACTTC.

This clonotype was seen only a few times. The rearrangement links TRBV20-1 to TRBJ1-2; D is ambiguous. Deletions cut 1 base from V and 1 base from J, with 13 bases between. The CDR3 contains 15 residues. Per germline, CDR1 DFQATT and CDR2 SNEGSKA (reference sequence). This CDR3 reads CSARGAGLLNYGYTF. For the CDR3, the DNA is TGCAGTGCTAGAGGTGCGGGCCTTCTTAACTATGGCTACACCTTC.

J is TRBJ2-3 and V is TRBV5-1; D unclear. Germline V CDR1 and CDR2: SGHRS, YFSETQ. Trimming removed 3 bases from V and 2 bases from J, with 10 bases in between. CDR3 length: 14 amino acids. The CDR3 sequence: CASSSPRDTDTQYF. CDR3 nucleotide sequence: TGCGCCAGCAGCTCACCTAGGGACACAGATACGCAGTATTTT.

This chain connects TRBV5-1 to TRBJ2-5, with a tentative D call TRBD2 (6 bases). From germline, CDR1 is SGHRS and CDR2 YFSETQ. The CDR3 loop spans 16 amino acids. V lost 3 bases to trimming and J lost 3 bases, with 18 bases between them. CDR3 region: CASSSGRLATKETQYF. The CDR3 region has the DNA TGCGCCAGCAGCTCCGGAAGGCTAGCGACAAAAGAGACCCAGTACTTC.

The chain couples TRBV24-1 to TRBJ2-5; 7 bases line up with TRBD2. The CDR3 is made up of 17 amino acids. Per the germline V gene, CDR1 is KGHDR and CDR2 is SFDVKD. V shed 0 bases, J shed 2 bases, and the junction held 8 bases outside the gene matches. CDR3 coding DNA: TGTGCCACCAGTGATTTGATCCCGGCTAGCGGACAAGAGACCCAGTACTTC. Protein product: CATSDLIPASGQETQYF.

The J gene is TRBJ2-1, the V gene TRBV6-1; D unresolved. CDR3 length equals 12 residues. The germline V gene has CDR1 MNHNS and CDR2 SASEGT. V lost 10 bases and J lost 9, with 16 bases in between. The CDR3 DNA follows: TGTGCCACCCGACCAGGATGGGGTGAGCAGTTCTTC. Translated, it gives CATRPGWGEQFF.

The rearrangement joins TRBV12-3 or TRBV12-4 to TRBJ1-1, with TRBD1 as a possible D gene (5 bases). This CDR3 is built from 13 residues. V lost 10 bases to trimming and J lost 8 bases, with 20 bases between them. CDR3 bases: TGTGCCACCTCAGCTCAGGGTCTCAAGGAAGCTTTCTTT. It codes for CATSAQGLKEAFF.

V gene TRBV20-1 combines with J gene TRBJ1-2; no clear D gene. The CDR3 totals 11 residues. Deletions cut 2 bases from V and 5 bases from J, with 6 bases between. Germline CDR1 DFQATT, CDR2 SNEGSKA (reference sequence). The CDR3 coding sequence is TGCAGTGCTAGAAACCGGTATGGCTACACCTTC. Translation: CSARNRYGYTF.

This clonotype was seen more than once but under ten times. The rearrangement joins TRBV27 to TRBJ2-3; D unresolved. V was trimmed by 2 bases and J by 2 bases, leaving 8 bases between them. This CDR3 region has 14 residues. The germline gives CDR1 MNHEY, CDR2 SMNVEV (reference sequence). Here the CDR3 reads CASSLSRITDTQYF. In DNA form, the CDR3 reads TGTGCCAGCAGTTTAAGCAGGATCACAGATACGCAGTATTTT.

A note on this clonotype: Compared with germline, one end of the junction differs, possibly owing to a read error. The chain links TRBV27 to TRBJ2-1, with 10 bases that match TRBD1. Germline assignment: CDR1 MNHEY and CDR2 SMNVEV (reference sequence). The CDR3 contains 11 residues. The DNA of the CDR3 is TGTGCCAGCAGTTCGGACAGGGGGGAGATCTTC. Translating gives CASSSDRGEIF.

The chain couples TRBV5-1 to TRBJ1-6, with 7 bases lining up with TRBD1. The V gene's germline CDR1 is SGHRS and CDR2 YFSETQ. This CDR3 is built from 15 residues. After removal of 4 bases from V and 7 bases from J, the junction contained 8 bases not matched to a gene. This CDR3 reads CASSMDRPGNSPLHF. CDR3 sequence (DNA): TGCGCCAGCAGCATGGACAGGCCGGGGAATTCACCCCTCCACTTT.

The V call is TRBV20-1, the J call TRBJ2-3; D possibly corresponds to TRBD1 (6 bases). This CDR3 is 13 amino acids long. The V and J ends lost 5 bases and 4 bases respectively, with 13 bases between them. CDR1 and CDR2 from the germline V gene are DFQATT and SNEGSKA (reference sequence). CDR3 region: CSALIPGADTQYF. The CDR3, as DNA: TGCAGTGCTCTGATACCAGGGGCAGATACGCAGTATTTT.